A selection of T cell receptor beta chains follows, all from one sample in a study of blood T cells in healthy people across ages. TCRdb passed the 5' RACE reads through MiXCR, listing each CDR3 protein once. The sample carries about 2 million distinct CDR3 sequences, roughly 50% recorded once. The material sequenced was blood. These receptors came from a woman aged 35 to 49 in good health. Both conserved end residues are part of each CDR3. A D gene is named only where the DNA matches it firmly. Some rows mark clone size as missing; the rest say once, few, many or name a class of expanded clone.

D | J | size | V | DNA | CDR3
. | TRBJ2-1 | . | TRBV27 | TGTGCCAGCAGATTGGCCGGGACTTTCAATGAGCAGTTCTTC | CASRLAGTFNEQFF
. | TRBJ2-1 | . | TRBV28 | TGTGCCAGCACTCAGACAGAGTTCAATGAGCAGTTCTTC | CASTQTEFNEQFF
. | TRBJ1-2 | few | TRBV6-6 | TGTGCCAGCAGCCAGAGTAACGGGGCCGGGTATGGCTACACCTTC | CASSQSNGAGYGYTF
. | TRBJ2-5 | . | TRBV4-3 | TGCGCCAGCAGCCAGGCGGGACAGATCCAAGAGACCCAGTACTTC | CASSQAGQIQETQYF
TRBD2 | TRBJ2-1 | . | TRBV5-6 | TGTGCCAGCATCCCCGGAGGCGCGGGGGGGACCAATGAGCAGTTCTTC | CASIPGGAGGTNEQFF
TRBD1 | TRBJ2-1 | . | TRBV4-3 | TGCGTCAGCAGCCTCGGGACAGGGGAAAGCAATGAGCAGTTCTTC | CVSSLGTGESNEQFF
. | TRBJ1-5 | . | TRBV12-3/TRBV12-4 | TGTGCCAGCAGCTTAGGAGGGTCTAGCAATCAGCCCCAGCATTTT | CASSLGGSSNQPQHF
TRBD1 | TRBJ2-7 | . | TRBV20-1 | TGCAGTGCTCCCAGGGACAGGGGGTACGAGCAGTACTTC | CSAPRDRGYEQYF
. | TRBJ2-7 | few | TRBV14 | TGTGCCAGCAGCCAAGCCTCGCCAGGGGTTGTGGACTACGAGCAGTACTTC | CASSQASPGVVDYEQYF
TRBD1 | TRBJ2-1 | . | TRBV2 | TGTGCCAGCAGGCACAGGGGGCAGAGGTACAATGAGCAGTTCTTC | CASRHRGQRYNEQFF
. | TRBJ2-5 | once | TRBV9 | TGTGCCAGCAGCGTAGGGCTCCGCCAAGAGACCCAGTACTTC | CASSVGLRQETQYF
TRBD1 | TRBJ2-3 | once | TRBV6-2/TRBV6-3 | TGTGCCAGCAGTTATACGACAGGGTCTACAGATACGCAGTATTTT | CASSYTTGSTDTQYF
. | TRBJ2-1 | . | TRBV2 | TGTGCCAGCAGTGATTTGCAAATACAGAAGTTCTTC | CASSDLQIQKFF
TRBD2 | TRBJ2-4 | . | TRBV12-3/TRBV12-4 | TGTGCCAGCACCGACCTTAGCGGGGGGAAGAACATTCAGTACTTC | CASTDLSGGKNIQYF